The clone carrying this T cell receptor beta chain was seen a handful of times. The source of the sample is a study of early T cells in non-severe SARS-CoV-2 infection. Study context: The input, bulk RNA from unsorted whole blood, was sequenced, and chains were unpaired.

This CDR3 is 13 amino acids long. V lost 0 bases and J lost 2, with 5 bases in between. Unique molecular identifiers (one per individual cDNA molecule) were attached. TCRdb reprocessed the 5' RACE reads via MiXCR and lists one record per CDR3 protein. Of more than 55,000 distinct CDR3 sequences listed, 4.5% to 7.5% are singletons. This receptor was identified in an adult who was a healthcare worker with PCR-confirmed SARS-CoV-2 infection or an uninfected control (not recorded which). The sample was whole blood, taken at baseline. The chain carries TRBV12-3 or TRBV12-4 and TRBJ2-7; D is ambiguous. Here the CDR3 reads CASSLAQTYEQYF. The CDR3 DNA sequence: TGTGCCAGCAGTTTAGCACAAACCTACGAGCAGTACTTC.